A selection of T cell receptor beta chains follows, all from one sample in a study of blood T cell repertoires in COVID-19. Using immunoSEQ multiplex PCR, the repertoire was profiled, and TCRdb retains in-frame clones only, with some absent. The table has some 100,000 clones, 86% seen once; the top ten hold 10%. Sequenced input: peripheral blood. The receptors were gathered from a man aged 45-60 years with acute or convalescent COVID-19. CDR3s leave out the opening cysteine and the closing phenylalanine or tryptophan. The D gene is left open where the match is weak.

TRBV18	TRBJ2-7	-	ASSPTAQGSYEQY
TRBV24-1	TRBJ1-5	-	ATSEPTRNQPQH
TRBV12-5	TRBJ2-2	-	ASGLVRPGQAGRTGELF
TRBV14	TRBJ2-1	TRBD2	ASSQGLASGRARMEQF
TRBV9	TRBJ1-1	-	ASSPDTGNTEAF
TRBV6-6	TRBJ1-2	TRBD1	ASSGTGGGSSGYT
TRBV28	TRBJ2-5	-	ASSRTAQETQY
TRBV27	TRBJ1-1	TRBD1	ASCGTAPNTEAF
TRBV3-1/TRBV3-2	TRBJ2-2	-	ASSPQQGDTGELF
TRBV28	TRBJ2-2	-	ASIRGGGGTGELF
TRBV5-4	TRBJ1-2	TRBD1	ASSVVTGSYGYT
TRBV7-3	TRBJ2-5	-	ASSLVQGYQETQY
TRBV5-4	TRBJ2-7	-	ASSLRAGQGGEQY
TRBV10-1	TRBJ2-7	TRBD1	ASSEDGTGPLGEQY
TRBV15	TRBJ1-6	-	ATSGAYEALH
TRBV7-2	TRBJ2-3	-	ASSLESRRDTQY
TRBV5-1	TRBJ1-6	-	ASGGGYNSPLH
TRBV12-5	TRBJ2-5	-	ASGPGQTQETQY
TRBV27	TRBJ1-5	-	ASSFLGGNQPQH
TRBV7-3	TRBJ1-2	TRBD1	ASSPGGSYGYT
TRBV11-2	TRBJ2-3	TRBD2	ASSQAGETDTQY
TRBV6-6	TRBJ1-2	-	ASSYNEAYGYT
TRBV6-1	TRBJ1-1	TRBD1	ASSETKQGARTEAF
TRBV7-9	TRBJ2-3	TRBD2	ASSHRASGSTDTQY
TRBV6-5	TRBJ2-7	TRBD1	ASSYGQGDYEQY
TRBV5-5	TRBJ2-1	-	ASSLLNPSSGGRNEQF
TRBV5-1	TRBJ1-4	TRBD1	ASSRTGGANEKLF
TRBV7-9	TRBJ1-1	-	ASSLAQNTEAF
TRBV28	TRBJ2-3	-	ASSPTNKVWATDTQY
TRBV7-3	TRBJ2-1	TRBD2	ASSYTSGRTSSGQF
TRBV6-5	TRBJ2-7	-	ASSYEKRTAAYEQY
TRBV18	TRBJ2-5	TRBD1	ASSPRQGAGETQY
TRBV9	TRBJ2-7	-	ASSVGGSYYEQY
TRBV21-1	TRBJ1-2	-	ASARLTNASNYGYT
TRBV27	TRBJ1-5	-	ASLPFSGLANQPQH
TRBV15	TRBJ2-7	-	ATSRVGGPYEQY
TRBV9	TRBJ1-2	TRBD1	ASSVGPDRGLGYT
TRBV5-3	TRBJ1-5	-	ARSHPDCLGQPQH
TRBV19	TRBJ2-3	-	ASSIKHTDTQY
TRBV12-3/TRBV12-4	TRBJ1-2	-	ASSLGPYGYT
TRBV29-1	TRBJ2-3	TRBD2	SGTSGAQDTQY
TRBV7-9	TRBJ1-2	-	ASSLGESYGYT
TRBV7-6	TRBJ2-2	TRBD2	ASSLATGLAGPGELF
TRBV5-6	TRBJ1-6	-	ASSLGQFNSPLH
TRBV11-2	TRBJ2-1	TRBD2	ATKRDSYNEQF
TRBV18	TRBJ1-6	-	ASSPLDVGSPLH
TRBV19	TRBJ2-7	TRBD1	ASSIGTGRDYEQY
TRBV9	TRBJ1-3	-	ASSVGQGSGNTIY
TRBV4-1	TRBJ2-1	TRBD2	ASSQGTRRNEQF
TRBV3-1/TRBV3-2	TRBJ2-7	-	ASSQGPSGSSYEQY
TRBV6-8	TRBJ2-7	TRBD2	ASSAGTSGNEQY
TRBV30	TRBJ1-2	-	AWSEGQGHYGYT
TRBV5-4	TRBJ2-7	TRBD2	ASRIGGSRDYSYEQY